The 16 T cell receptor beta chains in this list originate from one sample, sequenced in a study of vaccination and CD4 T cells after COVID-19. Treatment noted: roughly 11-day PBMC culture with coronavirus spike peptide pools or control peptides (ViraFEST assay). Their antigen targets remain unknown. Sequencing of cultured CD4+ T cell DNA used the Oncomine TCR Beta short-read assay. MiXCR was run by TCRdb on the PCR reads, yielding one entry per CDR3 protein. The table lists more than 15,000 distinct CDR3 sequences, about 44% of them singletons. The specimen was CD4+ T cells from blood, cultured in vitro, collected after SARS-CoV-2 vaccination. These receptors were taken from a human donor who had recovered from COVID-19.

The chain has TRBV28 and TRBJ2-2; the match to TRBD2 covers 12 bases. CDR3 length equals 16 residues. Germline loops: CDR1 MDHEN, CDR2 SYDVKM. With V trimmed by 6 bases and J by 8 bases, 10 bases remained unmatched. CDR3 sequence: CASRPSGRAGAGELFF. The CDR3 DNA follows: TGTGCCAGCAGGCCTAGCGGGAGGGCAGGGGCTGGGGAGCTGTTTTTT.

This clonotype was found a few times. This chain connects TRBV24-1 to TRBJ2-1; D not resolved. With 4 bases removed from V and 7 bases from J, the gap between germline ends came to 22 bases. The germline gives CDR1 KGHDR, CDR2 SFDVKD. The CDR3 is made up of 17 amino acids. Written as DNA, the CDR3 is TGTGCCACCAGTGACCCTAGTAAGGGCCCGTCAGGAAATGAGCAGTTCTTC. This gives the protein CATSDPSKGPSGNEQFF.

V is TRBV5-4 and J is TRBJ2-2; D tentatively fits TRBD1 or TRBD2 (5 bases each). V was shortened by 0 bases and J by 6 bases, with 15 bases between the two germline ends. CDR3 length equals 16 residues. Germline CDR1 and CDR2: SGHNT and YYREEE (reference sequence). The CDR3 sequence: CASSLGVATGPGELFF. CDR3 DNA sequence: TGTGCCAGCAGCTTGGGGGTCGCGACGGGGCCCGGGGAGCTGTTTTTT.

V and J are TRBV11-3 and TRBJ2-7; no clear D gene. With 5 bases removed from V and 3 bases from J, the gap between germline ends came to 14 bases. This CDR3 has 14 residues. Germline V gene data show CDR1 as SGHNT and CDR2 as YENEEA. The CDR3, as DNA: TGTGCCAGCAGCCGACGGATACCTAACTACGAGCAGTACTTC. Protein sequence: CASSRRIPNYEQYF.

This clonotype came up a few times. The chain combines TRBV2 with TRBJ1-6; a possible D gene is TRBD1 (5 bases). Germline V gives CDR1 SNHLY, CDR2 FYNNEI. V lost 7 bases and J lost 4, with 20 bases in between. The CDR3 runs 17 residues. CDR3 amino acids: CASTNLGGRGYNSPLHF. The CDR3 nucleotides read TGTGCCAGCACCAACCTGGGGGGTAGGGGTTATAATTCACCCCTCCACTTT. Using reference TRBV2 and TRBJ1-6 for the parts outside the CDR3, the full variable domain is EPEVTQTPSHQVTQMGQEVILRCVPISNHLYFYWYRQILGQKVEFLVSFYNNEISEKSEIFDDQFSVERPDGSNFTLKIRSTKLEDSAMYFCASTNLGGRGYNSPLHFGNGTRLTVT.

The chain recombines TRBV12-3 or TRBV12-4 with TRBJ1-2; D uncertain. CDR3 length: 13 residues. Trimming removed 5 bases from V and 8 bases from J, with 15 bases in between. The CDR3 DNA sequence: TGTGCCAGCAGTCCCCGAGACTCACCCGGCTACACCTTC. Translation gives CASSPRDSPGYTF.

The chain carries TRBV15 and TRBJ1-6; D is unclear. V lost 1 base and J 7 bases, leaving 17 bases between the germline ends. The CDR3 has 17 amino acids. Germline CDR1 LNHNV, CDR2 YYDKDF (reference sequence). In DNA form, the CDR3 reads TGTGCCACCAGCAGAGTTACATCTGGGCCATCGAATTCACCCCTCCACTTT. Its protein is CATSRVTSGPSNSPLHF. Variable domain in full (rest from reference TRBV15 and TRBJ1-6): DAMVIQNPRYQVTQFGKPVTLSCSQTLNHNVMYWYQQKSSQAPKLLFHYYDKDFNNEADTPDNFQSRRPNTSFCFLDIRSPGLGDTAMYLCATSRVTSGPSNSPLHFGNGTRLTVT.

The chain links TRBV11-3 to TRBJ2-2; the match to TRBD2 covers 11 bases. The CDR3 loop spans 15 amino acids. CDR1 and CDR2 (germline): SGHNT, YENEEA. J was trimmed by 4 bases and V by 5 bases; bases with no gene match: 3. The CDR3, as DNA: TGTGCCAGCAGCCCGCTAGCGGGGGGCACCGGGGAGCTGTTTTTT. Translating gives CASSPLAGGTGELFF.

The chain carries TRBV5-6 and TRBJ1-5; no definite D call. V lost 0 bases and J lost 6, with 10 bases in between. Per germline, CDR1 SGHDT and CDR2 YYEEEE. The CDR3 consists of 14 residues. Written as DNA, the CDR3 is TGTGCCAGCAGCTTGGCGACCCTAGGTCAGCCCCAGCATTTT. It encodes CASSLATLGQPQHF.

V usage is TRBV19 and J usage is TRBJ2-1; TRBD2 agrees at 9 bases. Per germline, CDR1 LNHDA and CDR2 SQIVND (reference sequence). The CDR3 sequence is 15 residues long. V was pared by 5 bases and J by 5 bases, with 7 bases of the junction left unmatched. CDR3 protein: CASSRLAGVNNEQFF. The CDR3 DNA reads as TGTGCCAGTAGTCGGTTAGCGGGAGTAAACAATGAGCAGTTCTTC.

This chain connects TRBV30 to TRBJ1-1; D might be TRBD1 (5 bases). The CDR3 extends over 14 amino acids. Germline CDR1 GTSNPN, CDR2 SVGIG (reference sequence). The V end lost 0 bases, the J end lost 4 bases, and 12 bases lay between the germline ends. In DNA form, the CDR3 reads TGTGCCTGGAGTGTGAAGGGGCGGGGCACTGAAGCTTTCTTT. Translating gives CAWSVKGRGTEAFF.

V gene TRBV7-9 combines with J gene TRBJ1-1; D remains ambiguous. This CDR3 comprises 15 residues. Trimming took off 0 bases at V and 2 bases at J, with 10 bases between the two ends. In germline, CDR1 is SEHNR, CDR2 FQNEAQ (reference sequence). The CDR3 region is CASSLARSLNTEAFF. The CDR3, as DNA: TGTGCCAGCAGCTTAGCGCGTTCCCTTAACACTGAAGCTTTCTTT.

With respect to this clonotype: At one end, the junction sequence differs from germline, possibly due to a read error. V usage is TRBV30 and J usage is TRBJ1-6, with a possible D match to TRBD1 (6 bases). The CDR3 loop spans 15 amino acids. The germline gives CDR1 GTSNPN, CDR2 SVGIG (reference sequence). The CDR3 sequence is CARSHGGAYNSPLHF. The CDR3 DNA is TGTGCCCGGAGTCACGGGGGCGCGTATAATTCACCCCTCCACTTT.

This clonotype has just a few counts. The CDR3: CASRSRGRDTEAFF. The CDR3 DNA is TGTGCCAGCAGATCCAGGGGAAGGGACACTGAAGCTTTCTTT. The J gene is TRBJ1-1, the V gene TRBV6-1, with a tentative D call TRBD1 (6 bases). V dropped 6 bases and J dropped 3 bases, with 14 bases sitting between them. In germline, CDR1 is MNHNS, CDR2 SASEGT. The CDR3 spans 14 residues.

This clonotype was seen once. Here the CDR3 DNA reads TGTGCCAGCAGCCCGTCTAGCGGCGAGCAGTACTTC. Protein sequence: CASSPSSGEQYF. The V gene is TRBV7-3, the J gene TRBJ2-7, with 7 positions matching TRBD2. V shed 5 bases and J 6 bases; nucleotides not matched to a gene: 4. From germline, CDR1 is SGHTA and CDR2 FQGTGA. The CDR3 length is 12 residues.

This rearrangement joins TRBV20-1 to TRBJ2-5; the D gene is possibly TRBD1 (6 bases). Germline lookup yields CDR1 DFQATT and CDR2 SNEGSKA (reference sequence). The CDR3 length is 13 residues. V gave up 4 bases and J gave up 6 bases, with 15 bases separating them. CDR3: CSATPQGRQTQYF. The CDR3 DNA reads as TGCAGTGCTACTCCCCAGGGGAGACAGACCCAGTACTTC.